These 18 T cell receptor beta chains originate from one sample sequenced in a study of breast tumors, draining lymph nodes, adjacent tissues. A single record per CDR3 protein comes from TCRdb applying MiXCR to the multiplex PCR reads. The data contain some 120,000 distinct CDR3 sequences, 15% to 20% of them singletons. Samples came from axillary lymph nodes draining the breast cancer. The sequenced material came from axillary lymph node tissue. The receptors were gathered from a female donor with breast cancer. Some clones in this sample may be carry-over from other donors' samples.

As regards this clonotype: A much larger clone lies one base from this, so it may be a read error. The chain links TRBV24-1 to TRBJ2-2; 9 bases fit TRBD1. CDR1 is KGHDR, CDR2 SFDVKD, per germline. V was clipped by 2 bases and J by 7 bases; unmatched bases: 7. This CDR3 has 16 amino acids. The CDR3 sequence: CATSDCGTGLVGELFF. CDR3 DNA sequence: TGTGCCACCAGTGATTGCGGGACAGGGTTGGTCGGGGAGCTGTTTTTT.

V is TRBV5-1 and J is TRBJ1-6; D unclear. The CDR3 has 17 residues. Germline CDR1 SGHRS, CDR2 YFSETQ. The V and J ends lost 4 bases and 2 bases respectively, with 16 bases between them. The CDR3 loop is CASSRAGEGTYNSPLHF. Here the CDR3 DNA reads TGCGCCAGCAGCCGCGCCGGGGAAGGGACCTATAATTCACCCCTCCACTTT. Full variable domain (outside the CDR3, taken from reference TRBV5-1 and TRBJ1-6): KAGVTQTPRYLIKTRGQQVTLSCSPISGHRSVSWYQQTPGQGLQFLFEYFSETQRNKGNFPGRFSGRQFSNSRSEMNVSTLELGDSALYLCASSRAGEGTYNSPLHFGNGTRLTVT.

The sample holds one count of this clonotype. This may stem from a read error, because a much larger clone lies one nucleotide away. The V call is TRBV24-1, the J call TRBJ1-5; D not certain. V gave up 5 bases and J gave up 2 bases, with 15 bases separating them. CDR3 length: 16 amino acids. CDR1 and CDR2 from the germline V gene are KGHDR and SFDVKD. CDR3 in amino acids: CATSGSGLPGNQPQHF. CDR3 in DNA: TGTGCCACCAGTGGTTCGGGGTTACCTGGCAATCAGCCCCAGCATTTT.

The rearrangement uses TRBV14 and TRBJ1-2; D is uncertain. CDR1 is SGHDN, CDR2 FVKESK, per germline. The CDR3 length is 14 residues. The ends were cut back, 4 bases at V and 7 bases at J, with 16 bases in the middle. The DNA of the CDR3 is TGTGCCAGCAGCCTGAACCCATCCTCGGGTGGCTACACCTTC. This translates into CASSLNPSSGGYTF.

This clonotype was detected many times. The J gene is TRBJ1-6, the V gene TRBV18; no reliable D call. The CDR3 sequence is 16 residues long. Germline CDR1 is KGHSH and CDR2 is LQKENI. The ends were cut back, 4 bases at V and 0 bases at J, with 10 bases in the middle. The CDR3 nucleotides are TGTGCCAGCTCACTAGACTCGAGCTCCTATAATTCACCCCTCCACTTT. It yields the protein CASSLDSSSYNSPLHF. The entire variable domain, with the rest obtained from reference TRBV18 and TRBJ1-6, is as follows: NAGVMQNPRHLVRRRGQEARLRCSPMKGHSHVYWYRQLPEEGLKFMVYLQKENIIDESGMPKERFSAEFPKEGPSILRIQQVVRGDSAAYFCASSLDSSSYNSPLHFGNGTRLTVT.

This clonotype was counted ten times or more. The gene calls are TRBV19 and TRBJ2-1; perhaps TRBD2 as D (6 bases). This CDR3 spans 16 amino acids. Trimming removed 10 bases at V and 0 bases at J, with 19 bases between. Germline CDR1 reads LNHDA; CDR2 reads SQIVND (reference sequence). CDR3 region: CATTNRAGSSYNEQFF. DNA for the CDR3: TGTGCCACCACCAACCGGGCCGGGAGCTCCTACAATGAGCAGTTCTTC.

This clonotype showed up many times. Mismatch with germline at one junction end may stem from a read error. The V and J genes are TRBV6-5 and TRBJ2-7; D perhaps matches TRBD1 (7 bases). This CDR3 comprises 13 residues. CDR1 MNHEY and CDR2 SVGAGI come from the germline V gene. CDR3 loop: CASSYSGRDSLTF. The CDR3 coding sequence is TGTGCCAGCAGTTACTCTGGGCGGGACAGTCTTACCTTC.

This clonotype was seen repeatedly, ten times or more. The rearrangement joins TRBV4-2 to TRBJ1-2; no reliable D call. V lost 4 bases, J lost 5 bases, and 14 bases lay in between. Germline V lookup: CDR1 LGHNA, CDR2 YNFKEQ. This CDR3 has 14 amino acids. The DNA for the CDR3 is TGTGCCAGCAGCCCCGCGTCCCCTGGTTATGGCTACACCTTC. This translates into CASSPASPGYGYTF.

This clonotype was observed at least ten times. DNA of the CDR3: TGTGCCAGCTCAACCAGTGACGAGCAGTACTTC. Residues: CASSTSDEQYF. This chain uses TRBV18 with TRBJ2-7, with no clear D. V was cut by 5 bases and J by 5 bases, with 7 bases left in between. In germline, CDR1 is KGHSH, CDR2 LQKENI. The CDR3 sequence is 11 residues long.

With regard to this clonotype: The conserved phenylalanine or tryptophan normally closing the CDR3 is absent here, so this likely arose from a read error. The V gene is TRBV6-1, the J gene TRBJ1-2; D is uncertain. CDR1 is MNHNS and CDR2 is SASEGT in the germline V gene. This CDR3 region has 18 residues. The CDR3: CAGSDHPAGGPGGYGYTL. The CDR3 nucleotides are TGTGCCGGCAGTGACCACCCGGCCGGCGGCCCGGGCGGCTATGGCTACACCCTC.

The table lists this clonotype with many counts. This chain joins TRBV3-1 and TRBJ2-1, with TRBD2 matching 10 bases. The V gene's germline CDR1 is LGHDT and CDR2 YNNKEL (reference sequence). CDR3 length: 15 amino acids. Trimming at V came to 5 bases and at J to 3 bases, leaving 4 bases not matched to a gene. CDR3 sequence: CASSFTSGDYNEQFF. The CDR3, as DNA: TGTGCCAGCAGCTTCACTAGCGGGGACTACAATGAGCAGTTCTTC.

This clonotype showed up many times. The rearrangement joins TRBV9 to TRBJ2-1; no clear D. The CDR3 has 15 amino acids. The germline CDR1 and CDR2 sequences are SGDLS and YYNGEE. Trimming removed 4 bases from V and 5 bases from J, with 16 bases in between. The CDR3 here is CASSPQLRTDNEQFF. Here the CDR3 DNA reads TGTGCCAGCAGCCCGCAACTTAGGACCGACAATGAGCAGTTCTTC.

This clonotype was detected many times. This chain uses TRBV9 with TRBJ2-1, with 10 positions matching TRBD1. Unmatched junction bases numbered 3, after V lost 4 bases and J lost 5 bases. This CDR3 is 14 amino acids long. The germline CDR1 and CDR2 sequences are SGDLS and YYNGEE. The CDR3 spells CASSPGTGDNEQFF. In nucleotides, the CDR3 is TGTGCCAGCAGCCCAGGGACAGGGGACAATGAGCAGTTCTTC. Combining the CDR3 with reference TRBV9 and TRBJ2-1 gives the whole variable domain DSGVTQTPKHLITATGQRVTLRCSPRSGDLSVYWYQQSLDQGLQFLIQYYNGEERAKGNILERFSAQQFPDLHSELNLSSLELGDSALYFCASSPGTGDNEQFFGPGTRLTVL.

At least ten counts were recorded for this clonotype. This chain links TRBV6-5 with TRBJ2-1; 7 bases are a match to TRBD1. There are 16 residues in the CDR3. In germline, CDR1 is MNHEY, CDR2 SVGAGI. With 0 bases clipped from V and 8 bases from J, the junction kept 10 bases outside the gene matches. The CDR3 here is CASSYSPTGKTDEQFF. The CDR3 DNA sequence: TGTGCCAGCAGTTACTCGCCGACAGGGAAGACGGATGAGCAGTTCTTC.

This clonotype showed up many times. The chain couples TRBV5-1 to TRBJ2-3; weak D call: TRBD1 (6 bases). CDR1 and CDR2 (germline): SGHRS, YFSETQ. Trimming pared 1 base from V and 0 bases from J, leaving 9 bases between. The CDR3 runs 15 residues. CDR3 loop: CASSLMGQSTDTQYF. In DNA form, the CDR3 reads TGCGCCAGCAGCTTGATGGGACAAAGCACAGATACGCAGTATTTT.

In this sample, this clonotype turned up a few times. The chain combines TRBV19 with TRBJ1-2; 7 positions match TRBD1. Looked up from germline, CDR1 is LNHDA and CDR2 is SQIVND (reference sequence). CDR3 length: 13 residues. With 10 bases clipped from V and 1 base from J, the junction kept 6 bases outside the gene matches. CDR3 coding DNA: TGTGCCACCCGGGACAGCTATAACTATGGCTACACCTTC. Protein sequence: CATRDSYNYGYTF.

This clonotype was seen a few times. For the CDR3, the DNA is TGTGCCAGCAGCCCGGGCCCGGCCACAGATACGCAGTATTTT. Protein: CASSPGPATDTQYF. This chain uses TRBV7-3 with TRBJ2-3; no firm D call. V lost 5 bases to trimming and J lost 2 bases, with 11 bases between them. The CDR3 has 14 amino acids. The germline gives CDR1 SGHTA, CDR2 FQGTGA.

A note on this clonotype: A much larger clone lies one base from this, so it may be a read error. The rearrangement links TRBV7-9 to TRBJ1-2; D is uncertain. The germline V gene encodes CDR1 SEHNR and CDR2 FQNEAQ (reference sequence). The CDR3 extends over 15 amino acids. Trimming removed 0 bases at V and 3 bases at J, with 11 bases between. The CDR3 is CASSLAEAPDYGYTF. The CDR3 DNA reads as TGTGCCAGCAGCTTAGCGGAGGCGCCTGACTATGGCTACACCTTC.